Below, 8 T cell receptor beta chains from the same sample are listed, as sequenced in a study of blood T cell repertoires in COVID-19. Generated by immunoSEQ multiplex PCR, the TCRdb table keeps only in-frame clones and is missing some. The table lists approximately 110,000 clones, approximately 82% of them singletons. Sample: peripheral blood. The source of these receptors is an elderly woman with acute or convalescent COVID-19.

This clone came up once. The chain carries TRBV28 and TRBJ2-7; unclear D gene. The V gene lost 3 bases and the J gene lost 4 bases, with 4 bases spanning the gap. Germline V CDR1 and CDR2: MDHEN, SYDVKM. There are 11 residues in the CDR3. CDR3 amino acids: CASSFRYEQYF. The CDR3 DNA reads TGTGCCAGCAGTTTCCGTTACGAGCAGTACTTC. The variable domain in full, completed from reference TRBV28 and TRBJ2-7, reads DVKVTQSSRYLVKRTGEKVFLECVQDMDHENMFWYRQDPGLGLRLIYFSYDVKMKEKGDIPEGYSVSREKKERFSLILESASTNQTSMYLCASSFRYEQYFGPGTRLTVT.

V is TRBV15 and J is TRBJ2-1; the match to TRBD1 covers 8 bases. CDR3 length: 16 amino acids. Per the germline V gene, CDR1 is LNHNV and CDR2 is YYDKDF (reference sequence). V trimming: 3 bases; J trimming: 4 bases; junction bases outside the gene matches: 8. The CDR3 nucleotides read TGTGCCACCAGCAGTGGCGGGACAGGCGTTTACAATGAGCAGTTCTTC. It codes for CATSSGGTGVYNEQFF.

The V gene is TRBV2, the J gene TRBJ2-7, with 7 bases that match TRBD1. J was trimmed by 3 bases and V by 4 bases; bases with no gene match: 0. This CDR3 is built from 12 residues. Germline CDR1 is SNHLY and CDR2 is FYNNEI. The DNA of the CDR3 is TGTGCCAGCAGTGGGGACAGCTACGAGCAGTACTTC. Translation gives CASSGDSYEQYF.

The rearrangement joins TRBV2 to TRBJ2-2; TRBD2 agrees at 9 bases. CDR3 size: 15 residues. CDR1 SNHLY and CDR2 FYNNEI come from the germline V gene. V lost 8 bases and J lost 4; bases outside the gene matches: 8. CDR3 amino acids: CASRRIAGVTGELFF. The CDR3 DNA follows: TGTGCCAGCCGCCGGATAGCGGGAGTCACCGGGGAGCTGTTTTTT.

Only one count was recorded for this clone. This sequence joins TRBV19 and TRBJ1-6; 10 nucleotides agree with TRBD1. After removal of 9 bases from V and 6 bases from J, the junction contained 8 bases not matched to a gene. The CDR3 contains 15 residues. CDR1 is LNHDA, CDR2 SQIVND, per germline (reference sequence). Here the CDR3 DNA reads TGTGCCAGCTCCCCAGGGGACAGGGGTAATTCACCCCTCCACTTT. This sequence encodes CASSPGDRGNSPLHF.

The CDR3 sequence: CASSQGWAGSNQPQHF. CDR3 DNA: TGTGCCAGCAGCCAAGGTTGGGCGGGGAGCAATCAGCCCCAGCATTTT. This chain links TRBV3-1 (or the pseudogene TRBV3-2) with TRBJ1-5, with D uncertain. Germline CDR1 reads LGHDT; CDR2 reads YNNKEL (reference sequence). The CDR3 is made up of 16 amino acids. The germline V and J ends were trimmed by 1 base and 1 base, with 11 bases remaining between them.

The chain couples TRBV7-9 to TRBJ1-2; no definite D call. The CDR3 has 13 amino acids. Trimming stripped 5 bases from V and 8 bases from J, with 15 bases between. The germline V gene has CDR1 SEHNR and CDR2 FQNEAQ (reference sequence). DNA for the CDR3: TGTGCCAGCAGCCCTGGGGTGGCGGGAGGCTACACCTTC. As protein: CASSPGVAGGYTF.

This clone was observed a single time. The chain couples TRBV10-3 to TRBJ2-2, with a weak D call TRBD2 (5 bases). The CDR3 has 16 residues. V shed 4 bases and J shed 7 bases, with 19 bases lying between them. Germline CDR1 and CDR2: ENHRY and SYGVKD. Here the CDR3 reads CAISVTRASDVGELFF. In DNA form, the CDR3 reads TGTGCCATCAGTGTGACGAGGGCGTCCGACGTCGGGGAGCTGTTTTTT.